The sequence of this T cell receptor beta chain was determined in a study of CD8+ T cells in alopecia areata. Broader study findings: Lesional tissue from the scalp (especially in alopecia totalis/universalis) showed higher clonality than normal scalp.

On this clone: Its antigen is unidentified.

Sample treatment: oral pan-JAK inhibitor, 5-10 mg twice daily. Germline lookup yields CDR1 LNHDA and CDR2 SQIVND (reference sequence). This CDR3 is built from 10 residues. Trimming removed 8 bases at V and 5 bases at J, with 5 bases between. cDNA prepared by RNA extraction and subsequent reverse transcription served as the template for sequencing. Generated by immunoSEQ multiplex PCR, the TCRdb table keeps only in-frame clones and is missing some. Altogether 50,000 to 65,000 clones are present, more than 45% being singletons, with the ten largest covering 20%. The sample in question was CD8+ T cells sorted from blood, obtained around week 36, from a patient treated with tofacitinib. The source is a human donor with alopecia areata. This rearrangement joins TRBV19 to TRBJ2-3; the D is unclear. CDR3 sequence: CASGLDTQYF. The CDR3 DNA reads TGTGCCAGTGGATTAGATACGCAGTATTTT.